The clone carrying this T cell receptor (beta chain) was detected only once. Its antigen is unknown. TCRdb's table, derived via immunoSEQ multiplex PCR, lists solely in-frame clones and lacks some. The sample lists about 82,000 clones, just over 85% occurring once. This record comes from a study of OX40 agonist ivuxolimab in advanced cancers. Study in general: Hepatocellular carcinoma, melanoma, renal cell or head and neck cancer occurred in dose-escalation patients. Study-level findings and limits: At 0.1 to 3.0 mg/kg and by week 6, CD4+ and CD8+ T cells in the blood had expanded clonally.

This TCR was sampled from an adult with an advanced solid tumor such as melanoma, head and neck, liver or kidney cancer. Here the sequenced sample was CD4+ or CD8+ T cells sorted from blood, taken in a trial of the OX40 agonist ivuxolimab.

DNA for the CDR3: TGTGCCACGTCCCGGGCCGGGACAGGGTTGGCCTATGGCTACACCTTC. Translation: CATSRAGTGLAYGYTF. The V gene is TRBV11-2, the J gene TRBJ1-2; 9 nucleotides line up with TRBD1. CDR3 length equals 16 residues. CDR1 and CDR2 from the germline V gene are SGHAT and FQNNGV. V trimming: 10 bases; J trimming: 4 bases; junction bases outside the gene matches: 16.